These T cell receptor beta chains were read from a single sample in a study of read filtering for tumor transcriptome and immune sequencing. TCRdb re-called the reads through MiXCR, storing one row per CDR3 protein. The table includes more than 55,000 distinct CDR3 sequences, approximately 18% detected once. The sample was a population of CD138-negative cells sorted from bone marrow. These receptors were taken from a donor aged 40 or over with multiple myeloma. CDR3s include the opening cysteine and the closing phenylalanine or tryptophan.

V gene: TRBV11-2; CDR3 protein: CASSSTGINEQYF
V gene: TRBV18; CDR3 protein: CASSPRKGTEVLNTEAFF
V gene: TRBV29-1; CDR3 protein: CSVEEDGYTF
V gene: TRBV3-1; CDR3 protein: CASSPVQGLPYEQYF
V gene: TRBV5-1; CDR3 protein: CASSLASSSGAPTYEQYF
V gene: TRBV24-1; CDR3 protein: CATSDPTGTDWGQFF
V gene: TRBV20-1; CDR3 protein: CSATLGQSSSYNSPLHF
V gene: TRBV29-1; CDR3 protein: CSVDRIPRSGANVLTF
V gene: TRBV4-1; CDR3 protein: CASSISGTGGEKLFF
V gene: TRBV12-3/TRBV12-4; CDR3 protein: CASTSSTGEQFF
V gene: TRBV7-9; CDR3 protein: CASSLRTAFTDTQYF
V gene: TRBV29-1; CDR3 protein: CSVTGESGANVLTF
V gene: TRBV28; CDR3 protein: CASSFWGTGELFF
V gene: TRBV3-1; CDR3 protein: CASSQGQGYEQYF
V gene: TRBV29-1; CDR3 protein: CSAGRDTGELFF
V gene: TRBV15; CDR3 protein: CATSRAIGLAGDNEQFF
V gene: TRBV11-3; CDR3 protein: CASSLSQNNEQFF
V gene: TRBV9; CDR3 protein: CASGDLAGTTGELFF
V gene: TRBV19; CDR3 protein: CARSIDPLTGIIDEQFF
V gene: TRBV10-3; CDR3 protein: CATRQTSGNVHEQFF
V gene: TRBV5-1; CDR3 protein: CASSPTNRGGGGETQYF
V gene: TRBV5-1; CDR3 protein: CASSLGGDLSGNTIYF
V gene: TRBV2; CDR3 protein: CASSGVMNTEAFF
V gene: TRBV14; CDR3 protein: CASSQSRAANEKLFF
V gene: TRBV5-5; CDR3 protein: CASSAKGTSTRGEQYF
V gene: TRBV6-2/TRBV6-3; CDR3 protein: CASSLRVRGTTYNEQFF